These T cell receptor beta chains were read from a single sample in a study of T cell clones after liver transplantation. The repertoire was sequenced with immunoSEQ multiplex PCR; TCRdb's copy has only in-frame clones and lacks some. The sample has roughly 55,000 clones; 84% are singletons. Specimen: CD4+ T cells from blood, collected before liver transplant. These TCRs come from a human donor who received a liver transplant. Both conserved end residues are part of each CDR3. A D gene is named only where the DNA matches it firmly. Clone size, where shown, is once, few, many, or a class for clones that have expanded.

d_gene	v_gene	j_gene	abundance	CDR3nt	CDR3aa
-	TRBV4-2	TRBJ2-3	-	TGTGCCAGCAGCCCCCTCGCTAGGGCAGATACGCAGTATTTT	CASSPLARADTQYF
-	TRBV6-5	TRBJ1-1	-	TGTGCCAGCAGTTACTCGTGGAGGGGAAAAGCTTTCTTT	CASSYSWRGKAFF
-	TRBV19	TRBJ1-1	-	TGTGCCAGTAAGTCGGGCAACCGGGAGACTGAAGCTTTCTTT	CASKSGNRETEAFF
TRBD1	TRBV19	TRBJ1-1	-	TGTGCCAGTAGCCGGGACAGGGTGGGTGGCACTGAAGCTTTCTTT	CASSRDRVGGTEAFF
-	TRBV10-3	TRBJ2-2	once	TGTGCCACCCGACTAGGGGGGAACACCGGGGAGCTGTTTTTT	CATRLGGNTGELFF
-	TRBV27	TRBJ1-6	-	TGTGCCAGCAGTTTAGAACCAAAAGGGTTAAGCTCCTATAATTCACCCCTCCACTTT	CASSLEPKGLSSYNSPLHF
-	TRBV11-2	TRBJ2-7	-	TGTGCCAGCAGGCTCACTCCCTTCCCTCGTTCCGAGCAGTACTTC	CASRLTPFPRSEQYF
-	TRBV5-1	TRBJ1-2	-	TGCGCCAGCAGCTTGGAGGCGGGGGCGCTTGGCTACACCTTC	CASSLEAGALGYTF
-	TRBV4-1	TRBJ2-5	-	TGCGCCAGCAGCCACATCGGTTTGGAGACCCAGTACTTC	CASSHIGLETQYF
-	TRBV5-5	TRBJ2-7	once	TGTGCCAGCACCATCGGTCTCGCCCCATACGAGCAGTACTTC	CASTIGLAPYEQYF
-	TRBV7-2	TRBJ2-2	-	TGTGCCAGCAGCTTGAACACCGGGGAGCTGTTTTTT	CASSLNTGELFF
-	TRBV2	TRBJ1-6	-	TGTGCCAGCAGTATTGAGGATTATTCACCCCTCCACTTT	CASSIEDYSPLHF
-	TRBV28	TRBJ2-6	-	TGTGCCAGCACTAATGGGGCCAACGTCCTGACTTTC	CASTNGANVLTF
-	TRBV6-5	TRBJ1-5	-	TGTGCCAGCAGTTACTCGACCAATCAGCCCCAGCATTTT	CASSYSTNQPQHF
TRBD2	TRBV11-1	TRBJ2-3	-	TGTGCCAGCAGCTCGGGACTAGCGGGGGCTATAGGAGATACGCAGTATTTT	CASSSGLAGAIGDTQYF
TRBD1	TRBV18	TRBJ1-6	-	TGTGCCAGCTCTCCAAATGACAGGGGTTATAATTCACCCCTCCACTTT	CASSPNDRGYNSPLHF
TRBD2	TRBV30	TRBJ2-5	-	TGTGCCTGGAGCAAGGGACTAGCGGGAGACCGCGAGACCCAGTACTTC	CAWSKGLAGDRETQYF
-	TRBV30	TRBJ2-5	-	TGTGCCTGGAGTCCGGGCCAAGAGACCCAGTACTTC	CAWSPGQETQYF
-	TRBV4-2	TRBJ2-7	-	TGTGCCAGCAGCCAAGCCTCCCTTGGGCGGTGGGAAAGCTCCTACGAGCAGTACTTC	CASSQASLGRWESSYEQYF
-	TRBV18	TRBJ2-7	-	TGTGCCAGCTCATTACGCCCGTTACAGGGTTCCTACGAGCAGTACTTC	CASSLRPLQGSYEQYF
-	TRBV14	TRBJ1-6	few	TGTGCCAGCAGCATCCACGACAGCCCCAGGCTCCACTTT	CASSIHDSPRLHF
TRBD2	TRBV9	TRBJ2-3	-	TGTGCCAGCAGCGCCTGGACTAGAGGAGATACGCAGTATTTT	CASSAWTRGDTQYF
TRBD1	TRBV18	TRBJ1-2	-	TGTGCCAGCTCACCAGGAGACAGGGGGCCTGGCTACACCTTC	CASSPGDRGPGYTF
-	TRBV7-2	TRBJ2-4	-	TGTGCCAGCAGCCCCCAACCTGGACTAGCCAAAAACATTCAGTACTTC	CASSPQPGLAKNIQYF
-	TRBV6-1	TRBJ2-1	-	TGTGCCAGCAGTCCGGAGTATAGGGACAATGAGCAGTTCTTC	CASSPEYRDNEQFF
-	TRBV11-2	TRBJ2-7	-	TGTGCCAGCAGCTTAGATCGGGGACCTGGGCAGTACTTC	CASSLDRGPGQYF
-	TRBV28	TRBJ1-1	-	TGTGCCAGCAGAAACGGGGGCGCGAGGAACACTGAAGCTTTCTTT	CASRNGGARNTEAFF
-	TRBV2	TRBJ1-1	-	TGTGCCAGCGGATTGGAGAACACTGAAGCTTTCTTT	CASGLENTEAFF
-	TRBV15	TRBJ1-2	-	TGTGCCACCAGTGACAGTAACTATGGCTACACCTTC	CATSDSNYGYTF
-	TRBV6-4	TRBJ2-1	-	TGTGCCAGCAGCCGGGAATTGCGGAATGAGCAGTTCTTC	CASSRELRNEQFF
-	TRBV10-3	TRBJ2-7	-	TGTGCCATCAACCCGGACAGAAGCATATACGAGCAGTACTTC	CAINPDRSIYEQYF
-	TRBV27	TRBJ2-5	-	TGTGCCAGCAGTTTATCCAGGGAGGTGAAGACCCAGTACTTC	CASSLSREVKTQYF
TRBD1	TRBV5-1	TRBJ2-7	-	TGCGCCAGCAGCTTGGTTGGACAGGGGGGCGGGTCCGAGCAGTACTTC	CASSLVGQGGGSEQYF
-	TRBV20-1	TRBJ1-1	-	TGCAGTGGCTACGGGACCTATGAAGCTTTCTTT	CSGYGTYEAFF
-	TRBV19	TRBJ2-7	once	TGTGCCAGTAGTATCAGACAGGGAGGACTGTACTTC	CASSIRQGGLYF
-	TRBV5-6	TRBJ2-3	-	TGTGCCAGCAGCTTCCGTAGTCTGACAGATACGCAGTATTTT	CASSFRSLTDTQYF
TRBD2	TRBV7-2	TRBJ2-5	-	TGTGCCAGCAGCTTAGCGCGGGGGGCGCAGGTAACCCAGTACTTC	CASSLARGAQVTQYF
TRBD1	TRBV5-4	TRBJ2-7	-	TGTGCCAGCAGCCTCATAGGGGGCGGGTACGAGCAGTACTTC	CASSLIGGGYEQYF
-	TRBV7-3	TRBJ2-1	-	TGTGCCAGCAGCTTAGGAGATCGCGATGAGCAGTTCTTC	CASSLGDRDEQFF
-	TRBV7-2	TRBJ2-2	-	TGTGCCAGCAGCCCCGAAACCAGGGGCACCGGGGAGCTGTTTTTT	CASSPETRGTGELFF
TRBD1	TRBV7-9	TRBJ2-5	-	TGTGCCAGCAGCTTCGCCGGGACAGGAAGGGAGACCCAGTACTTC	CASSFAGTGRETQYF
TRBD1	TRBV9	TRBJ2-7	-	TGTGCCAGCAGCGTAACCGGACAGGGGGCGAAACAGTACTTC	CASSVTGQGAKQYF
-	TRBV11-2	TRBJ2-3	once	TGTGCCAGCAGCTTAGGGGCCCGCGGGATCGCAGATACGCAGTATTTT	CASSLGARGIADTQYF
-	TRBV4-3	TRBJ1-1	-	TGCGCCAGCAGCCAAGAACTGGGGGCCCGCAGCACTGAAGCTTTCTTT	CASSQELGARSTEAFF
-	TRBV9	TRBJ2-1	-	TGTGCCAGCAGCCCAGGAACACTAGTACATGAGCAGTTCTTC	CASSPGTLVHEQFF
-	TRBV6-6	TRBJ1-1	-	TGTGCCAGCAGTGCAGGGGAGGGCTTCACTGAAGCTTTCTTT	CASSAGEGFTEAFF
TRBD1	TRBV5-6	TRBJ2-1	-	TGTGCCAGCAGCTTGGGACAGGGGTACAGTGAGCAGTTCTTC	CASSLGQGYSEQFF
-	TRBV7-3	TRBJ1-1	-	TGTGCCAGCAGCGTCCAGGCGGGGGGCAACACTGAAGCTTTCTTT	CASSVQAGGNTEAFF
TRBD1	TRBV7-2	TRBJ1-6	-	TGTGCCAGCAGCTTAAGAGGCACAACAGGGGGCGTCTATAATTCACCCCTCCACTTT	CASSLRGTTGGVYNSPLHF
-	TRBV10-3	TRBJ2-1	once	TGTGCCATCAGTGAGTCTAGGGGGTATGAGCAGTTCTTC	CAISESRGYEQFF
TRBD1	TRBV18	TRBJ2-7	-	TGTGCCAGCTCACCAACCTTAGGACAGGGGGCCCACGAGCAGTACTTC	CASSPTLGQGAHEQYF
-	TRBV11-2	TRBJ2-7	few	TGTGCCAGCAGCTTCCGGGCCTACGAGCAGTACTTC	CASSFRAYEQYF
-	TRBV5-1	TRBJ2-2	once	TGCGCCAGCAGCTTATCCGGGGGAAACACCGGGGAGCTGTTTTTT	CASSLSGGNTGELFF
-	TRBV7-2	TRBJ1-1	once	TGTGCCAGCAGCCGCGACCGGAACACTGAAGCTTTCTTT	CASSRDRNTEAFF
-	TRBV14	TRBJ2-6	-	TGTGCCAGCGCCTCTGGGGCCAACGTCCTGACTTTC	CASASGANVLTF